This T cell receptor (beta chain) was profiled in a study of blood T cell repertoires in COVID-19 (dated by TCRdb to 2019 to 2021). Concerning the study at large: Samples covering the acute and convalescent phases of COVID-19 were provided by collaborators in the United States, Italy and Spain. Deeply sampled blood TCRbeta repertoires from subjects exposed to, actively infected with, or recovered from COVID-19 were included in the dataset. The prospective study material was composed of cDNA or gDNA derived from T cells, B-cell-depleted T cells, or PBMCs. The repertoires were released in a freely available public database intended as a resource for research on the immune response to SARS-CoV-2. Samples were obtained from the ongoing ImmuneRACE study (first 160 participants) and from over a thousand subjects provided by 6 global collaborators. HLA class I and class II types, where available, came from metadata supplied by the sample provider rather than from assay-based typing. Sample metadata almost always included a de-identified subject ID, COVID-19 status, age in years and sex.

Points the paper makes about the study in general: The quantity of clinical and demographic metadata differed by source and by participant and was supplied without curation.

CDR1 SNHLY and CDR2 FYNNEI were looked up in the germline V gene. A distance of 11 bases separates the germline ends of V and J, which lose 8 bases and 9 bases respectively. The CDR3 has 11 amino acids, counting the end cysteine and phenylalanine. The CDR3 DNA has 33 bases and is translated from base 1. The collaborating institutions used their own protocols to collect whole blood in K2EDTA tubes. For TCRbeta analysis, collaborator samples were shipped as frozen whole blood, as isolated PBMCs, or as DNA extracted from either sample type. TCRbeta CDR3 regions were amplified from genomic DNA by means of the immunoSEQ Assay, a bias-controlled multiplex PCR. From the authors' description of their analysis: Nucleated cell counts per sample were estimated from amplification of reference gene primers within the assay. To quantify the absolute abundance of each unique TCRbeta CDR3 rearrangement, sequence reads were collapsed and filtered. For each sample, productive Simpson clonality was calculated as the square root of Simpson's diversity index across productive rearrangements. The immuneACCESS repertoire file appears here via TCRdb, limited to in-frame rearrangements. These files lack a portion of the clones; in checked studies, under half of the deficit traces to unresolved V genes, and the cause of the others is not known. V and J calls and clone size are as listed in that table; D and trimming were resolved from the DNA. This sample comprises 100,000 to 120,000 clones, around 79% of them detected only once. The top ten hold 16% of the sample.

On this clone: Its antigen specificity is not known. No much larger clone is present one base from it, and per-base qualities are unavailable.

The receptor's source is a woman over 75 with active or convalescent COVID-19. The sequenced material came from peripheral blood. The rearranged chain carries TRBV2 and TRBJ2-1; TRBD2 could be the D gene, as 5 bases match. The DNA sequence is as follows: TGTGCCAGCCGCATGGAGGTTGAGCAGTTCTTC. It is translated as CASRMEVEQFF.